This T cell receptor (beta chain) was captured by sequencing in a study of metastatic and nonmetastatic thyroid tumors. Overall study: Peripheral blood and tumor or nodule samples from malignant and benign thyroid patients were compared.

CDR3 length: 16 residues. Germline values: CDR1 KGHSH, CDR2 LQKENI. Trimming removed 2 bases from V and 5 bases from J; junction bases left unmatched: 3. With MiXCR, TCRdb reprocessed the PCR reads. The table has 30,000 to 35,000 clones, 25% to 35% seen once. Ahead of thyroid surgery, no patient had received treatment of any kind. This clone was seen at least ten times. The clonotype originates from a female donor with papillary thyroid cancer or a benign thyroid nodule (not recorded which). Some clones in this sample may be carry-over from other donors' samples. The chain uses TRBV18 and TRBJ2-1; 13 nucleotides match TRBD2. The sequencing input was blood. CDR3 sequence: CASSPTGTSGDNEQFF. The CDR3 DNA reads TGTGCCAGCTCACCAACCGGGACTAGCGGGGACAATGAGCAGTTCTTC. Full variable domain (outside the CDR3, taken from reference TRBV18 and TRBJ2-1): NAGVMQNPRHLVRRRGQEARLRCSPMKGHSHVYWYRQLPEEGLKFMVYLQKENIIDESGMPKERFSAEFPKEGPSILRIQQVVRGDSAAYFCASSPTGTSGDNEQFFGPGTRLTVL.